This T cell receptor beta chain was obtained from a study of T cell changes during pregnancy in multiple sclerosis (dated by TCRdb to between 2019 and 2020). General notes on the study: Changes in the T cell repertoire over the course of pregnancy were examined in this study in women with multiple sclerosis.

Measured from the cysteine to the phenylalanine, the CDR3 is 14 residues long. Only the CDR3 region is kept as DNA, spanning 42 bases read in frame from base 1. CDR1 and CDR2 are drawn from the germline V gene: ENHRY, SYGVKD. V sheds 8 bases and J sheds 0 bases, leaving 11 bases between their ends. This clone was observed a single time. What this receptor recognizes is not known. No base qualities exist here, and no much larger clone lies one base off it. Library preparation was by the immunoSEQ multiplex PCR assay. Imported from immuneACCESS, the table was reduced by TCRdb to in-frame sequences with V and J called. These copies leave out some clones; in studies compared against another copy, an unresolved V gene accounts for under half, and the cause of the remainder is not known. A total of 90,000 to 95,000 clones appear in this sample, approximately 90% of them only once. Roughly 0.91% of the sample is taken by the ten largest.

Sequencing was performed on peripheral blood, taken before pregnancy. The sequence was collected from a female donor with multiple sclerosis, enrolled in a pregnancy study. The chain links TRBV10-3 with TRBJ2-1; possibly the D gene is TRBD2, per 6 matching bases. The bases are TGTGCCATCCGGGACTTTAGCTCCTACAATGAGCAGTTCTTC. This gives the protein CAIRDFSSYNEQFF.